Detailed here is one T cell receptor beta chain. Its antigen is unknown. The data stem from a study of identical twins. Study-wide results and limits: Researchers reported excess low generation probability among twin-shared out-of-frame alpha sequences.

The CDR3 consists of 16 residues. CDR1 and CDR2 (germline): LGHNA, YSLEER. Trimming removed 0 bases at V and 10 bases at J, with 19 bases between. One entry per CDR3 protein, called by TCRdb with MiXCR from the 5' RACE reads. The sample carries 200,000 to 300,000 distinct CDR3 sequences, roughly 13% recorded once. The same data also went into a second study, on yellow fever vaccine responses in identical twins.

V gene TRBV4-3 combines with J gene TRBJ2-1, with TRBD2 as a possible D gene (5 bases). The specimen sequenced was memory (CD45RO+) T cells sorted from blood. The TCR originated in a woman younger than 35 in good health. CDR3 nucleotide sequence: TGCGCCAGCAGCCAAGATACTGGCGCGGGTGGCTGGGAGCAGTTCTTC. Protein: CASSQDTGAGGWEQFF.